This record covers a single T cell receptor beta chain. The antigen remains undetermined. The PCR contained 60 Vbeta and 13 Jbeta primers. Repertoires were generated with immunoSEQ multiplex PCR, while TCRdb's copy carries only in-frame clones and drops some. Here the sample spans 150,000 to 160,000 clones, approximately 82% being singletons. This CDR3 region has 13 residues. CDR1 LNHDA and CDR2 SQIVND come from the germline V gene (reference sequence). V was shortened by 3 bases and J by 4 bases, with 9 bases between the two germline ends. This sample stems from a study of cytomegalovirus exposure and HLA in healthy donors. Study-level points and caveats: For cytomegalovirus status, the classifier reportedly gave diagnoses with high specificity and sensitivity. Follow-up analysis seemed to connect common viral pathogens with several of the most significant clusters identified.

What was sequenced was PBMCs. The sequence was collected from a woman aged 50 to 65 in good health and CMV-seropositive. The genes are TRBV19 and TRBJ1-2; TRBD1 is a possible D gene (5 bases). The CDR3, as DNA: TGTGCCAGTAGTATTAGTCAGGGCTATGGCTACACCTTC. Amino acid sequence: CASSISQGYGYTF.